This entry lists 15 T cell receptor beta chains sequenced from one sample in a study of low-dose radiotherapy and immunotherapy resistance in tumors. With TRAV- and TRBV-specific primers, first-strand cDNA was made, covering the alpha and beta chains. Both a constant-region primer and a V-primer adapter served to amplify TCRs across roughly 21 PCR cycles. TCRdb re-called the reads through MiXCR, storing one row per CDR3 protein. The repertoire consists of 10,000 to 15,000 distinct CDR3 sequences, with 60% occurring once and the leading ten covering approximately 8%. Receptors originate from a human donor with advanced metastatic prostate, ovarian, gallbladder or colorectal cancer (not recorded which). This table probably holds off-target reads from a library built for another chain.

The CDR3 reads CASSLEGGSSYNEQFF. CDR3 bases: TGTGCCAGCAGCTTAGAAGGGGGGTCCTCCTACAATGAGCAGTTCTTC. The chain has TRBV11-3 and TRBJ2-1; tentatively, D is TRBD1 or TRBD2 (6 bases each). CDR3 length equals 16 residues. Deletions cut 0 bases from V and 0 bases from J, with 9 bases between. Germline V gives CDR1 SGHNT, CDR2 YENEEA.

DNA of the CDR3: TGTGCCAGCAGCTTAGGACGGGGCGAGCAGTTCTTC. Its protein is CASSLGRGEQFF. The V and J genes are TRBV13 and TRBJ2-1; D could derive from TRBD1 or TRBD2 (5 bases each). The CDR3 runs 12 residues. Germline V lookup: CDR1 PRHDT, CDR2 FYEKMQ (reference sequence). The V gene lost 0 bases and the J gene lost 10 bases, with 7 bases spanning the gap. Full variable domain (remainder filled in from reference TRBV13 and TRBJ2-1): AAGVIQSPRHLIKEKRETATLKCYPIPRHDTVYWYQQGPGQDPQFLISFYEKMQSDKGSIPDRFSAQQFSDYHSELNMSSLELGDSALYFCASSLGRGEQFFGPGTRLTVL.

The chain couples TRBV5-4 to TRBJ2-1; 10 bases are a match to TRBD2. The CDR3 spans 16 residues. Germline V lookup: CDR1 SGHNT, CDR2 YYREEE (reference sequence). The ends lost 2 bases at V and 9 bases at J; junction bases unmatched: 11. CDR3 amino acids: CASSFKSSGGAGEQFF. CDR3 in DNA: TGTGCCAGCAGCTTTAAATCCAGCGGGGGGGCCGGTGAGCAGTTCTTC.

The V and J genes are TRBV5-1 and TRBJ1-1, with D possibly being TRBD1 (6 bases). The CDR3 runs to 14 residues. Germline V lookup: CDR1 SGHRS, CDR2 YFSETQ. Trimming pared 4 bases from V and 2 bases from J, leaving 12 bases between. CDR3 amino acids: CASSRRTDNTEAFF. The CDR3 DNA reads TGCGCCAGCAGCAGACGGACAGACAACACTGAAGCTTTCTTT.

This chain links TRBV27 with TRBJ2-7; D remains ambiguous. Germline CDR1 reads MNHEY; CDR2 reads SMNVEV (reference sequence). The CDR3 loop spans 12 amino acids. V dropped 8 bases and J dropped 3 bases, with 11 bases sitting between them. The DNA of the CDR3 is TGTGCCAGCCAACCCGGAGTCTACGAGCAGTACTTC. Amino acids: CASQPGVYEQYF.

The chain couples TRBV7-2 to TRBJ2-1; 9 nucleotides match TRBD2. Germline CDR1 SGHTA, CDR2 FQGNSA. The CDR3 loop spans 16 amino acids. V trimming: 4 bases; J trimming: 7 bases; junction bases outside the gene matches: 11. DNA for the CDR3: TGTGCCAGCAGCTATAGGCGGGGGGGCCTGGGTAATGAGCAGTTCTTC. It yields the protein CASSYRRGGLGNEQFF. Filled out from reference TRBV7-2 and TRBJ2-1, the complete variable domain reads GAGVSQSPSNKVTEKGKDVELRCDPISGHTALYWYRQSLGQGLEFLIYFQGNSAPDKSGLPSDRFSAERTGGSVSTLTIQRTQQEDSAVYLCASSYRRGGLGNEQFFGPGTRLTVL.

This sequence joins TRBV6-2 or TRBV6-3 and TRBJ2-6, with no clear D. This CDR3 has 15 amino acids. The V gene lost 7 bases and the J gene lost 0 bases, with 10 bases spanning the gap. Germline V gives CDR1 MNHEY, CDR2 SVGEGT. The CDR3 spells CASIHDGSGANVLTF. DNA for the CDR3: TGTGCCAGCATCCATGACGGCTCTGGGGCCAACGTCCTGACTTTC.

This chain links TRBV28 with TRBJ2-1; 8 bases line up with TRBD1. V lost 6 bases and J lost 7; bases outside the gene matches: 8. The CDR3 extends over 14 amino acids. Germline-derived CDR1 and CDR2 are MDHEN and SYDVKM. The CDR3 loop is CASSRRQGRNEQFF. The DNA for the CDR3 is TGTGCCAGCAGCCGTAGACAGGGGAGGAATGAGCAGTTCTTC.

The chain combines TRBV6-5 with TRBJ1-1; a weak D match, TRBD1 (6 bases). Trimming took off 5 bases at V and 2 bases at J, with 12 bases between the two ends. The CDR3 covers 14 residues. The germline V gene has CDR1 MNHEY and CDR2 SVGAGI. CDR3 bases: TGTGCCAGCAGTCTCGGGACACTTAACACTGAAGCTTTCTTT. Protein: CASSLGTLNTEAFF.

V is TRBV12-3 or TRBV12-4 and J is TRBJ2-5, with D possibly being TRBD1 or TRBD2 (5 bases each). The V end was cut by 5 bases, the J end by 4 bases, with 11 bases between. The CDR3 is 13 residues long. The CDR3 bases are TGTGCCAGCAGTATACGGGACGGAGAGACCCAGTACTTC. Protein: CASSIRDGETQYF.

For this clonotype: The junction differs from germline at one of its ends, possibly a read error. V and J are TRBV6-2 or TRBV6-3 and TRBJ2-1, with D possibly matching TRBD2 (6 bases). The CDR3 extends over 12 amino acids. Germline CDR1 MNHEY, CDR2 SVGEGT. The CDR3 sequence: CASRDSHNEQFF. The DNA of the CDR3 is TGTGCCAGTAGGGACTCCCACAATGAGCAGTTCTTC.

The J gene is TRBJ1-4, the V gene TRBV5-1, with D perhaps TRBD1 (6 bases). The germline CDR1 and CDR2 sequences are SGHRS and YFSETQ. V lost 4 bases and J lost 3, with 13 bases in between. CDR3 length equals 15 residues. DNA for the CDR3: TGCGCCAGCAGCCCGAGGGGGGGCCCTAATGAAAAACTGTTTTTT. It translates to CASSPRGGPNEKLFF.

This chain links TRBV7-2 with TRBJ1-5; D gene uncertain. Germline V gene data show CDR1 as SGHTA and CDR2 as FQGNSA. Between the trimmed V and J ends, which lost 5 bases and 7 bases, there was a span of 12 bases. The CDR3 has 13 amino acids. The CDR3 nucleotides read TGTGCCAGCAGCAAAAACCCAAACCAGCCCCAGCATTTT. It yields the protein CASSKNPNQPQHF.

The rearrangement links TRBV9 to TRBJ2-5; tentatively, D is TRBD1 (6 bases). V was cut by 4 bases and J by 1 base, with 17 bases left in between. The CDR3 runs 16 residues. The germline CDR1 and CDR2 sequences are SGDLS and YYNGEE. The CDR3 DNA follows: TGTGCCAGCAGCTCACCCAGATGGGGGCCCCAAGAGACCCAGTACTTC. Translation gives CASSSPRWGPQETQYF.

This clonotype was observed a handful of times. The chain combines TRBV19 with TRBJ1-2; unclear D gene. The CDR3 runs 13 residues. V was clipped by 3 bases and J by 8 bases, with 13 bases between them. Germline V gene data show CDR1 as LNHDA and CDR2 as SQIVND (reference sequence). The CDR3 is CASSISGPGGYTF. The CDR3 DNA reads TGTGCCAGTAGTATTTCGGGTCCGGGCGGCTACACCTTC. The full variable domain, completed using reference TRBV19 and TRBJ1-2, is DGGITQSPKYLFRKEGQNVTLSCEQNLNHDAMYWYRQDPGQGLRLIYYSQIVNDFQKGDIAEGYSVSREKKESFPLTVTSAQKNPTAFYLCASSISGPGGYTFGSGTRLTVV.